One T cell receptor beta chain is described in this entry. The data belong to a study of blood T cell repertoires in COVID-19. Across the study: Nucleic acid was either cDNA or gDNA, and it came from T cells, B-cell-depleted T cells, or PBMCs.

Profiling relied on immunoSEQ multiplex PCR, and the TCRdb table lists in-frame clones only, not all of them. The data hold about 50,000 clones, with 89% observed a single time. Germline-derived CDR1 and CDR2 are MNHEY and SVGAGI. The CDR3 length is 15 residues. Trimming removed 8 bases from V and 3 bases from J; junction bases left unmatched: 12. The J gene is TRBJ1-1, the V gene TRBV6-5, with TRBD1 identical over 7 bases. Sequenced input: peripheral blood. The receptor was isolated from a human donor in a cohort sampled during active COVID-19. As DNA, the CDR3 is TGTGCCAGCCACCAGTGGAGGGGGCGAGACACTGAAGCTTTCTTT. Translating it yields CASHQWRGRDTEAFF.